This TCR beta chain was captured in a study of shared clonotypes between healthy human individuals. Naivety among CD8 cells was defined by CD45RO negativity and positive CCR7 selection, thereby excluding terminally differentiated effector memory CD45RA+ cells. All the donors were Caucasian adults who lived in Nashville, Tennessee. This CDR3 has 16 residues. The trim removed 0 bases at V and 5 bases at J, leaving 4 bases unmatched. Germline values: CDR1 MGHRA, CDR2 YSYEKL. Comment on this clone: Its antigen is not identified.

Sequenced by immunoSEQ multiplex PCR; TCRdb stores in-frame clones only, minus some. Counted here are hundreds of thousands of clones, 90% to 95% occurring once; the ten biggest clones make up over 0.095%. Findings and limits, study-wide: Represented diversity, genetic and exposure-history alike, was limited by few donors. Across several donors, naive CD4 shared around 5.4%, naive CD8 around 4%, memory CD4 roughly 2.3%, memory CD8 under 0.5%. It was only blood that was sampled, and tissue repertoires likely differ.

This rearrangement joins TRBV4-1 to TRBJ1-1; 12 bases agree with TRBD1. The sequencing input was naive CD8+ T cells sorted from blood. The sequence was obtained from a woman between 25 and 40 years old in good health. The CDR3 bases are TGCGCCAGCAGCCAAGAGGGACAGGGGGCGCGAACTGAAGCTTTCTTT. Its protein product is CASSQEGQGARTEAFF.